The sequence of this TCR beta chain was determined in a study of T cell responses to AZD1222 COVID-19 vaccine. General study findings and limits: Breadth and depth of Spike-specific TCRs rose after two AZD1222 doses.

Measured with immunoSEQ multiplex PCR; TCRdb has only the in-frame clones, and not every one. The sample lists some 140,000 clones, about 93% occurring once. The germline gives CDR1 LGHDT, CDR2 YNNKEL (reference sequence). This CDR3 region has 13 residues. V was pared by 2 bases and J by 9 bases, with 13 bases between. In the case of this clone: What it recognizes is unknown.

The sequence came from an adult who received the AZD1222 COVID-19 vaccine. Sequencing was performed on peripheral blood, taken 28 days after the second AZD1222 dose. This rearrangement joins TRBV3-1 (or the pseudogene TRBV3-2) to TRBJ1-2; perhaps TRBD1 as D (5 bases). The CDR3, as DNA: TGTGCCAGCAGCCAAATTATGGGGGAAAGCTACACCTTC. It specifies CASSQIMGESYTF.